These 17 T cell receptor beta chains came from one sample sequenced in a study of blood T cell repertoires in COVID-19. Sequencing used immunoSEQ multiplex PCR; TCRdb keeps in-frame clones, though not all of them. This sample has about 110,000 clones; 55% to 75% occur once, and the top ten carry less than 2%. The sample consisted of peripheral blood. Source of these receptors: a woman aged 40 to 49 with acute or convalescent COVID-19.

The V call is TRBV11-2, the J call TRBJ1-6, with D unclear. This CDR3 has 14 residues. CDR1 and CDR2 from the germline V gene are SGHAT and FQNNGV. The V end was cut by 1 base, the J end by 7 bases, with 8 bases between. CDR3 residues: CASSLGSTNSPLHF. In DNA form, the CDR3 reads TGTGCCAGCAGCTTAGGGTCTACGAATTCACCCCTCCACTTT.

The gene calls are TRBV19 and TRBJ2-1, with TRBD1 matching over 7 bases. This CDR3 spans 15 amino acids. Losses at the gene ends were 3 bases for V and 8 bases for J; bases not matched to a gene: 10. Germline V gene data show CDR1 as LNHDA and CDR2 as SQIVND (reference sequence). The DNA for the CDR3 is TGTGCCAGTAGTATCCCGACAGGGTCTGGTTATGAGCAGTTCTTC. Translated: CASSIPTGSGYEQFF.

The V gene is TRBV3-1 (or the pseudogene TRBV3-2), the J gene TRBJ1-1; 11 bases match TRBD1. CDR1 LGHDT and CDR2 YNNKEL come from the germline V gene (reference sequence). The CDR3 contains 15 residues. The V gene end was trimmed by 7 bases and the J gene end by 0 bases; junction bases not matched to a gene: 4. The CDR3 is CASIGQGAVNTEAFF. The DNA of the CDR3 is TGTGCCAGCATCGGACAGGGGGCCGTGAACACTGAAGCTTTCTTT.

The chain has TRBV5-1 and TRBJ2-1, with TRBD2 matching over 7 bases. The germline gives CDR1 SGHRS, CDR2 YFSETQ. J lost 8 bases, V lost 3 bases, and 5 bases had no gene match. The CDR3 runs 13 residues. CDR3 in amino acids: CASSSSRGDEQFF. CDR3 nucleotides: TGCGCCAGCAGCTCCTCCCGGGGGGATGAGCAGTTCTTC. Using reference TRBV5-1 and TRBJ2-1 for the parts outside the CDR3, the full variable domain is KAGVTQTPRYLIKTRGQQVTLSCSPISGHRSVSWYQQTPGQGLQFLFEYFSETQRNKGNFPGRFSGRQFSNSRSEMNVSTLELGDSALYLCASSSSRGDEQFFGPGTRLTVL.

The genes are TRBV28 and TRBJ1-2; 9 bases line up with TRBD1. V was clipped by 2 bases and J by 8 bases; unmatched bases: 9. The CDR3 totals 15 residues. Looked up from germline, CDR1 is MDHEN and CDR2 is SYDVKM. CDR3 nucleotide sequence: TGTGCCAGCAGTTTAGGTACAGGGGGCGGTGGGGGCTACACCTTC. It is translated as CASSLGTGGGGGYTF.

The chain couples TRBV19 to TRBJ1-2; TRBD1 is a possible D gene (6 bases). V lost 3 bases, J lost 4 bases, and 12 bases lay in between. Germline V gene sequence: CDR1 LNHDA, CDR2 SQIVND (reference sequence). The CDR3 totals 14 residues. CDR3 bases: TGTGCCAGTAGTATCAAAACAGGGAGCTATGGCTACACCTTC. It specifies CASSIKTGSYGYTF.

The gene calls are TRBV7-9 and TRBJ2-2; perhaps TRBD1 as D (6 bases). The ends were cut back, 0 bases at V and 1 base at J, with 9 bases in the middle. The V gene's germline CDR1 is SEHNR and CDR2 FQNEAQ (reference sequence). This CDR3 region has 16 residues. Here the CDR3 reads CASSLAWTVNTGELFF. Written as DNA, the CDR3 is TGTGCCAGCAGCTTAGCCTGGACAGTGAACACCGGGGAGCTGTTTTTT.

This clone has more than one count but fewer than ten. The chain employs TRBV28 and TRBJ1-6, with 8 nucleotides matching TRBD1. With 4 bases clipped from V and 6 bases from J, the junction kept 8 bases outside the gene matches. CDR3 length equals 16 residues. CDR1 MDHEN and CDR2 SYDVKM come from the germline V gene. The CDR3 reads CASSSPPGQANSPLHF. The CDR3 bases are TGTGCCAGCAGTTCCCCCCCGGGACAGGCTAATTCACCCCTCCACTTT.

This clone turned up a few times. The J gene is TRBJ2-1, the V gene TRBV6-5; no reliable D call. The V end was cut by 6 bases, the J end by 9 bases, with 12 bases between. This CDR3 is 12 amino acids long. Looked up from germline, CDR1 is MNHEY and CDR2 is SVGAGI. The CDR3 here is CASSYTTGEQFF. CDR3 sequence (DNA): TGTGCCAGCAGCTACACCACGGGTGAGCAGTTCTTC.

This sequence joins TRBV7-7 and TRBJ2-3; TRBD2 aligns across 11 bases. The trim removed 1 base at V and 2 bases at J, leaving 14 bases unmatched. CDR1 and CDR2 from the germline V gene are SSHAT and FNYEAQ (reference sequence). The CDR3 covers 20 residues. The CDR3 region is CASSLGFGLAGGQDTDTQYF. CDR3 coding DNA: TGTGCCAGCAGCTTAGGATTTGGGCTAGCGGGGGGCCAGGACACAGATACGCAGTATTTT.

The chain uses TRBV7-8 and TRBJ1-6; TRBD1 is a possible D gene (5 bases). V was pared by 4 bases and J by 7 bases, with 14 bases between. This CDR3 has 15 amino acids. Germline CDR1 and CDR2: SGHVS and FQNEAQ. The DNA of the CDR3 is TGTGCCAGCAGCTCCCAGGGTGCAGAAAATTCACCCCTCCACTTT. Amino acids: CASSSQGAENSPLHF.

The CDR3 DNA reads as TGTGCCAGCAGCTTAGGGGGGGGATCCCTTGGCGAGCAGTACTTC. Its translation is CASSLGGGSLGEQYF. The chain joins TRBV7-2 to TRBJ2-7; 7 nucleotides line up with TRBD2. Germline assignment: CDR1 SGHTA and CDR2 FQGNSA. V was pared by 1 base and J by 6 bases, with 9 bases of the junction left unmatched. The CDR3 is 15 residues long.

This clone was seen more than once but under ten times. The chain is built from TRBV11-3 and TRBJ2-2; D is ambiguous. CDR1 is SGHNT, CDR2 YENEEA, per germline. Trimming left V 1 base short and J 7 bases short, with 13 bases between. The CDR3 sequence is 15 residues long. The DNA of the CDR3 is TGTGCCAGCAGCTTAGTTGAGGCCCCCATCGGGGAGCTGTTTTTT. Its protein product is CASSLVEAPIGELFF.

The CDR3, as DNA: TGTGCCAGTAGACAGGGGGGAAATTCACCCCTCCACTTT. It is translated as CASRQGGNSPLHF. The chain has TRBV19 and TRBJ1-6, with TRBD1 matching 8 bases. The CDR3 runs 13 residues. Looked up from germline, CDR1 is LNHDA and CDR2 is SQIVND (reference sequence). J was trimmed by 7 bases and V by 6 bases; bases with no gene match: 2.

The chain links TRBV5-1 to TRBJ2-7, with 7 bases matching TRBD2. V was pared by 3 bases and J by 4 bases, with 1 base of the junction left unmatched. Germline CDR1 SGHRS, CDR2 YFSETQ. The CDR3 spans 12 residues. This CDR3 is CASSWGGYEQYF. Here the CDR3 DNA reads TGCGCCAGCAGCTGGGGGGGATACGAGCAGTACTTC.

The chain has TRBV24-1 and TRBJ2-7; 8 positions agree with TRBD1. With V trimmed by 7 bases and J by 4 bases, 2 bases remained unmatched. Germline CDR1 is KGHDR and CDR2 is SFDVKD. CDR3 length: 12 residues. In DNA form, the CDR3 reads TGTGCCACCAGCCGGACAGGGTACGAGCAGTACTTC. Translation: CATSRTGYEQYF.

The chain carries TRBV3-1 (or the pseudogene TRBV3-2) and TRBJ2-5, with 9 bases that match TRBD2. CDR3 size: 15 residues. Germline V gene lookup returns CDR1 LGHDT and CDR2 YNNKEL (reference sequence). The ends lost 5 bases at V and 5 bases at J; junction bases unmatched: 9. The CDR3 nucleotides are TGTGCCAGCAGCTTCAATAGCGGGGGCGGGGAGACCCAGTACTTC. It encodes CASSFNSGGGETQYF.